This passage covers 14 T cell receptor beta chains from one sample sequenced in a study of blood T cell repertoires in COVID-19. Sequencing was performed with immunoSEQ multiplex PCR; in TCRdb, only in-frame clones are kept and a portion is missing. The profile shows hundreds of thousands of clones, 85% to 90% of them singletons. Material: PBMCs or T cells enriched from blood (not recorded which). All receptors come from a man between 40 and 49 years old who had recovered from COVID-19.

Note on this clone: This same CDR3 is encoded by further DNA sequences in the sample. CDR3 sequence: CASSPLAGDTDTQYF. CDR3 DNA sequence: TGTGCCAGCTCACCATTAGCGGGGGACACAGATACGCAGTATTTT. This rearrangement joins TRBV18 to TRBJ2-3, with TRBD2 matching over 9 bases. J gave up 2 bases and V 2 bases, and 2 bases lay outside the gene matches. Looked up from germline, CDR1 is KGHSH and CDR2 is LQKENI. The CDR3 has 15 residues. The full variable domain, its missing parts supplied by reference TRBV18 and TRBJ2-3, is NAGVMQNPRHLVRRRGQEARLRCSPMKGHSHVYWYRQLPEEGLKFMVYLQKENIIDESGMPKERFSAEFPKEGPSILRIQQVVRGDSAAYFCASSPLAGDTDTQYFGPGTRLTVL.

The V gene is TRBV4-1, the J gene TRBJ2-3; 11 bases map to TRBD2. The CDR3 has 17 residues. Germline V gives CDR1 MGHRA, CDR2 YSYEKL. V lost 4 bases to trimming and J lost 5 bases; unmatched junction nucleotides: 11. The CDR3 spells CASSLLIAGGPGDTQYF. As DNA, the CDR3 is TGCGCCAGCAGCCTCCTAATAGCGGGGGGGCCAGGAGATACGCAGTATTTT.

This chain joins TRBV28 and TRBJ1-1; perhaps TRBD1 as D (6 bases). Germline V gene sequence: CDR1 MDHEN, CDR2 SYDVKM. Between the trimmed V and J ends, which lost 6 bases and 1 base, there was a span of 6 bases. The CDR3 has 12 residues. The DNA of the CDR3 is TGTGCCAGCAGGACAGGGAACACTGAAGCTTTCTTT. This codes for CASRTGNTEAFF.

CDR3 sequence (DNA): TGTGCCAGCAGTCAGTACAGGAAATCCACCGGGGAGCTGTTTTTT. It codes for CASSQYRKSTGELFF. The chain combines TRBV7-2 with TRBJ2-2, with D maybe TRBD1 (5 bases). Germline V gene data show CDR1 as SGHTA and CDR2 as FQGNSA. V was pared by 6 bases and J by 4 bases, with 15 bases between. This CDR3 contains 15 residues. The entire variable domain, with the rest obtained from reference TRBV7-2 and TRBJ2-2, is as follows: GAGVSQSPSNKVTEKGKDVELRCDPISGHTALYWYRQSLGQGLEFLIYFQGNSAPDKSGLPSDRFSAERTGGSVSTLTIQRTQQEDSAVYLCASSQYRKSTGELFFGEGSRLTVL.

The chain is built from TRBV7-2 and TRBJ2-1, with TRBD1 as a possible D gene (8 bases). This CDR3 spans 15 amino acids. Trimming pared 5 bases from V and 7 bases from J, leaving 18 bases between. Germline V CDR1 and CDR2: SGHTA, FQGNSA. CDR3 sequence reads: CASSLDRGGLNEQFF. As DNA, the CDR3 is TGTGCCAGCAGCCTCGACAGGGGAGGGTTGAATGAGCAGTTCTTC. Using reference TRBV7-2 and TRBJ2-1 for the parts outside the CDR3, the full variable domain is GAGVSQSPSNKVTEKGKDVELRCDPISGHTALYWYRQSLGQGLEFLIYFQGNSAPDKSGLPSDRFSAERTGGSVSTLTIQRTQQEDSAVYLCASSLDRGGLNEQFFGPGTRLTVL.

The chain uses TRBV7-3 and TRBJ1-6, with a possible D match to TRBD1 (5 bases). CDR1 and CDR2 from the germline V gene are SGHTA and FQGTGA. This CDR3 is 15 amino acids long. The V end was cut by 4 bases, the J end by 5 bases, with 12 bases between. CDR3 amino acids: CASSSLGGDNSPLHF. The CDR3, as DNA: TGTGCCAGCAGCTCCCTTGGAGGGGATAATTCACCCCTCCACTTT. The whole variable domain, remainder taken from reference TRBV7-3 and TRBJ1-6, is GAGVSQTPSNKVTEKGKYVELRCDPISGHTALYWYRQSLGQGPEFLIYFQGTGAADDSGLPNDRFFAVRPEGSVSTLKIQRTERGDSAVYLCASSSLGGDNSPLHFGNGTRLTVT.

V and J are TRBV2 and TRBJ2-5, with D unclear. V gave up 5 bases and J gave up 2 bases, with 15 bases separating them. The germline CDR1 and CDR2 sequences are SNHLY and FYNNEI. The CDR3 runs 15 residues. This CDR3 reads CASSPSIATQETQYF. The CDR3 region has the DNA TGTGCCAGCAGTCCCTCAATAGCTACGCAAGAGACCCAGTACTTC.

The chain has TRBV4-1 and TRBJ2-7; 10 bases are a match to TRBD2. With 1 base clipped from V and 5 bases from J, the junction kept 2 bases outside the gene matches. This CDR3 region has 14 residues. The germline V gene encodes CDR1 MGHRA and CDR2 YSYEKL. CDR3 coding DNA: TGCGCCAGCAGCCAAGGCCTAGCGGGAGACGAGCAGTACTTC. Its protein product is CASSQGLAGDEQYF.

CDR3 protein: CSVPTGGWAFF. The CDR3 DNA is TGCAGCGTGCCTACAGGTGGATGGGCTTTCTTT. The rearrangement joins TRBV29-1 to TRBJ1-1, with D tentatively TRBD1 (5 bases). This CDR3 has 11 amino acids. Trimming shortened V by 6 bases and J by 11 bases, and 16 bases separated the two germline ends. The germline gives CDR1 SQVTM, CDR2 ANQGSEA.

This chain uses TRBV3-1 (or the pseudogene TRBV3-2) with TRBJ2-1; D is uncertain. The CDR3 loop spans 15 amino acids. Germline-derived CDR1 and CDR2 are LGHDT and YNNKEL (reference sequence). V was trimmed by 1 base and J by 6 bases, leaving 13 bases between them. CDR3 coding DNA: TGTGCCAGCAGCCAAGTACCGGGTTCGAGCAATGAGCAGTTCTTC. It translates to CASSQVPGSSNEQFF.

The chain combines TRBV19 with TRBJ1-4, with TRBD1 matching over 8 bases. With V trimmed by 7 bases and J by 7 bases, 5 bases remained unmatched. The length of the CDR3 is 13 residues. From germline, CDR1 is LNHDA and CDR2 SQIVND (reference sequence). Written as DNA, the CDR3 is TGTGCCAGTAAGGGCAGGGGGCGTGAAAAACTGTTTTTT. Residues: CASKGRGREKLFF.

The chain has TRBV27 and TRBJ2-2; 11 bases match TRBD1. V shed 7 bases and J 5 bases; nucleotides not matched to a gene: 3. Germline CDR1 is MNHEY and CDR2 is SMNVEV (reference sequence). CDR3 length: 14 residues. The DNA for the CDR3 is TGTGCCAGCACGGGGACAGGGGGAACCGGGGAGCTGTTTTTT. Translated: CASTGTGGTGELFF.

This chain connects TRBV27 to TRBJ2-1; D not certain. The CDR3 is 14 amino acids. Trimming removed 3 bases at V and 2 bases at J, with 8 bases between. Germline V gene sequence: CDR1 MNHEY, CDR2 SMNVEV (reference sequence). CDR3 coding DNA: TGTGCCAGCAGTTTGGCGGTTGCCTACAATGAGCAGTTCTTC. Residues: CASSLAVAYNEQFF.

The CDR3 DNA reads TGTGCCAGCAGCTCCGCGGACAGGGTTGGCTACACCTTC. It is translated as CASSSADRVGYTF. The chain employs TRBV7-9 and TRBJ1-2; TRBD1 aligns across 8 bases. With V trimmed by 4 bases and J by 7 bases, 5 bases remained unmatched. Per the germline V gene, CDR1 is SEHNR and CDR2 is FQNEAQ (reference sequence). This CDR3 has 13 residues.